The clone carrying this T cell receptor beta chain was observed a few times. Its matching antigen is unknown. The data derive from a study of cytomegalovirus exposure and HLA in healthy donors. Findings and limits, study-wide: A later analysis reportedly identified an Asian-associated ancestry cluster as carrying fewer N-insertions than the 666-donor mean. Sequences of the TCR beta chain were said to predict the HLA-A and HLA-B alleles of most subjects accurately. Associated with cytomegalovirus, according to the listing, were about 160 TCR beta chains.

Primers: 60 Vbeta forward and 13 Jbeta reverse. Method: immunoSEQ multiplex PCR; TCRdb's copy keeps in-frame clones and lacks some. Found here are more than 95,000 clones, about three quarters of them singletons; the top ten hold approximately 3.8%. The CDR3 totals 13 residues. Germline V gives CDR1 SGHRS, CDR2 YFSETQ. V lost 0 bases and J 3 bases, leaving 7 bases between the germline ends. This sequence was found in a young man in good health and CMV-seronegative. The sample was PBMCs. The chain has TRBV5-1 and TRBJ2-7; tentative D call: TRBD1 (6 bases). The CDR3 reads CASSLVRGYEQYF. The CDR3 region has the DNA TGCGCCAGCAGCTTGGTCAGGGGCTACGAGCAGTACTTC.